The 29 T cell receptor beta chains reported below all come from one sample, sequenced in a study of identical twins' blood T cells. TCRdb analysed the 5' RACE reads with MiXCR anew, one entry per CDR3 protein. This table holds 400,000 or so distinct CDR3 sequences, about 28% found once. Material: PBMCs. All receptors come from a woman aged 18 to 55 in good health.

This clonotype showed up just once. V and J are TRBV19 and TRBJ1-1, with TRBD1 as a possible D gene (5 bases). Trimming pared 3 bases from V and 1 base from J, leaving 9 bases between. The CDR3 runs to 14 residues. The germline V gene encodes CDR1 LNHDA and CDR2 SQIVND (reference sequence). CDR3 protein: CASSISQENTEAFF. CDR3 sequence (DNA): TGTGCCAGTAGTATCTCACAGGAGAACACTGAAGCTTTCTTT. Full variable domain (outside the CDR3, taken from reference TRBV19 and TRBJ1-1): DGGITQSPKYLFRKEGQNVTLSCEQNLNHDAMYWYRQDPGQGLRLIYYSQIVNDFQKGDIAEGYSVSREKKESFPLTVTSAQKNPTAFYLCASSISQENTEAFFGQGTRLTVV.

V is TRBV4-3 and J is TRBJ1-5, with TRBD1 identical over 7 bases. With 4 bases clipped from V and 6 bases from J, the junction kept 6 bases outside the gene matches. From germline, CDR1 is LGHNA and CDR2 YSLEER. The CDR3 has 14 amino acids. This chain's CDR3 is CASSRDRRSQPQHF. CDR3 DNA sequence: TGCGCCAGCAGCCGGGACAGAAGGAGTCAGCCCCAGCATTTT.

This clonotype was counted many times. The genes are TRBV5-1 and TRBJ1-1, with D possibly being TRBD1 (6 bases). Trimming removed 1 base at V and 5 bases at J, with 12 bases between. The germline CDR1 and CDR2 sequences are SGHRS and YFSETQ. CDR3 size: 14 residues. CDR3 region: CASSLIRGITEAFF. For the CDR3, the DNA is TGCGCCAGCAGCTTGATCAGGGGCATAACTGAAGCTTTCTTT.

This clonotype turned up a few times. V gene TRBV6-5 combines with J gene TRBJ2-3; possible D gene TRBD1, 6 bases. CDR3 length equals 16 residues. Germline loops: CDR1 MNHEY, CDR2 SVGAGI. V shed 6 bases and J shed 9 bases, with 25 bases lying between them. In DNA, the CDR3 is TGTGCCAGCAGCCGACTGTCAGGGACACGCTCTGGCACGCAGTATTTT. This sequence encodes CASSRLSGTRSGTQYF.

The chain couples TRBV5-1 to TRBJ2-3; D gene uncertain. The CDR3 runs 14 residues. The germline CDR1 and CDR2 sequences are SGHRS and YFSETQ. V lost 4 bases and J lost 2, with 11 bases in between. In nucleotides, the CDR3 is TGCGCCAGCAGCCTACAGCGTCCCACAGATACGCAGTATTTT. It encodes CASSLQRPTDTQYF.

This clonotype was seen at least ten times. The rearrangement links TRBV2 to TRBJ1-4; the D is unclear. Germline CDR1 SNHLY, CDR2 FYNNEI. This CDR3 spans 11 amino acids. V lost 8 bases, J lost 8 bases, and 9 bases lay in between. CDR3 nucleotide sequence: TGTGCCAGCTCGGCAGAAGAAAAACTGTTTTTT. Translation: CASSAEEKLFF.

To note about this clonotype: A much larger clonotype is one base distant, so this may be a read error. J is TRBJ1-1 and V is TRBV29-1; maybe TRBD1 (5 bases). This CDR3 comprises 16 residues. Per the germline V gene, CDR1 is SQVTM and CDR2 is ANQGSEA. Trimming shortened V by 4 bases and J by 6 bases, and 24 bases separated the two germline ends. The CDR3 nucleotides are TGCAGCGTTGGTGGGCGAGTTGGGGCCTGGCACGCTGAAGCTTTCTTT. It specifies CSVGGRVGAWHAEAFF.

This chain connects TRBV11-2 to TRBJ2-4, with D perhaps assigned TRBD1 or TRBD2 (5 bases each). Trimming took off 2 bases at V and 0 bases at J, with 17 bases between the two ends. The CDR3 sequence is 18 residues long. Looked up from germline, CDR1 is SGHAT and CDR2 is FQNNGV. As DNA, the CDR3 is TGTGCCAGCAGCTTACCTTCTCTCGGGACGGTAGCCAAAAACATTCAGTACTTC. It codes for CASSLPSLGTVAKNIQYF.

The J gene is TRBJ1-3, the V gene TRBV20-1, with 8 bases identical to TRBD1. Germline V CDR1 and CDR2: DFQATT, SNEGSKA (reference sequence). The trim removed 3 bases at V and 0 bases at J, leaving 4 bases unmatched. The CDR3 is made up of 15 amino acids. In DNA, the CDR3 is TGCAGTGCTAGGGACAGGGAGAACTCTGGAAACACCATATATTTT. Protein product: CSARDRENSGNTIYF.

The gene calls are TRBV7-2 and TRBJ2-3; TRBD2 agrees at 12 bases. CDR3 length: 15 residues. The J segment lost 5 bases and the V segment lost 6 bases, leaving 6 bases of the junction unmatched. CDR1 and CDR2 from the germline V gene are SGHTA and FQGNSA. CDR3 residues: CASRARLAGVDTQYF. For the CDR3, the DNA is TGTGCCAGCAGGGCGCGACTAGCGGGAGTAGATACGCAGTATTTT.

The chain joins TRBV7-9 to TRBJ2-3; D unclear. Germline V gene sequence: CDR1 SEHNR, CDR2 FQNEAQ (reference sequence). The CDR3 is 16 residues long. V shed 0 bases and J shed 6 bases, with 16 bases lying between them. CDR3 DNA: TGTGCCAGCAGCTTAGCTCCGAGGTCCAACGGGGATACGCAGTATTTT. Translation gives CASSLAPRSNGDTQYF.

The rearrangement joins TRBV5-1 to TRBJ1-1, with D possibly being TRBD1 (5 bases). V was clipped by 5 bases and J by 0 bases, with 11 bases between them. Germline V gene sequence: CDR1 SGHRS, CDR2 YFSETQ. The length of the CDR3 is 14 residues. The CDR3 sequence is CASRYAGVNTEAFF. The CDR3 bases are TGCGCCAGCAGGTATGCGGGGGTGAACACTGAAGCTTTCTTT.

This clonotype was counted ten times or more. This sequence joins TRBV29-1 and TRBJ1-2, with no clear D. V was trimmed by 0 bases and J by 8 bases, leaving 10 bases between them. Germline values: CDR1 SQVTM, CDR2 ANQGSEA. CDR3 size: 12 residues. This CDR3 reads CSVEDGDLGYTF. The CDR3, as DNA: TGCAGCGTTGAAGATGGCGATTTGGGCTACACCTTC.

V gene TRBV28 combines with J gene TRBJ2-1, with D maybe TRBD2 (6 bases). The CDR3 is 14 amino acids. V was clipped by 10 bases and J by 6 bases, with 19 bases between them. Germline values: CDR1 MDHEN, CDR2 SYDVKM. The CDR3 bases are TGTGCCAACAGGAACGGACTACCTAGCAATGAGCAGTTCTTC. Translating gives CANRNGLPSNEQFF.

This chain uses TRBV12-3 or TRBV12-4 with TRBJ1-2; D possibly corresponds to TRBD1 (6 bases). CDR3 length: 12 residues. The V end lost 3 bases, the J end lost 7 bases, and 9 bases lay between the germline ends. For the CDR3, the DNA is TGTGCCAGCAGTTTGTCAGGGGTTGGCTACACCTTC. Its protein product is CASSLSGVGYTF.

In its sample, this clonotype was seen a few times. The chain carries TRBV20-1 and TRBJ2-1, with a possible D match to TRBD2 (6 bases). Germline V lookup: CDR1 DFQATT, CDR2 SNEGSKA (reference sequence). The CDR3 covers 19 residues. Between the trimmed V and J ends, which lost 0 bases and 0 bases, there was a span of 21 bases. The CDR3 loop is CSARDRGLKSPSSYNEQFF. In DNA form, the CDR3 reads TGCAGTGCTAGAGATCGCGGACTAAAATCCCCCAGCTCCTACAATGAGCAGTTCTTC.

About this clonotype itself: A much larger clone lies a single base off, so this may be a read error. The rearrangement joins TRBV19 to TRBJ2-1; 9 bases align to TRBD2. In germline, CDR1 is LNHDA, CDR2 SQIVND (reference sequence). This CDR3 contains 14 residues. CDR3 DNA: TGTGCCAGCCTAGCGGGAACCTCCTACAATGAGCGGTTCTTC. It translates to CASLAGTSYNERFF.

The CDR3 region has the DNA TGTGCCAGCAGCTCCGGGTGGGGGCTCATGAACACTGAAGCTTTCTTT. This codes for CASSSGWGLMNTEAFF. This chain links TRBV9 with TRBJ1-1, with D possibly being TRBD1 (6 bases). Germline CDR1 and CDR2: SGDLS and YYNGEE. V was shortened by 4 bases and J by 0 bases, with 16 bases between the two germline ends. CDR3 size: 16 residues.

This clonotype was seen more than once but under ten times. The chain is built from TRBV3-1 and TRBJ2-3; 12 nucleotides agree with TRBD2. The ends lost 3 bases at V and 4 bases at J; junction bases unmatched: 5. The germline gives CDR1 LGHDT, CDR2 YNNKEL (reference sequence). CDR3 size: 16 residues. The CDR3 loop is CASSQVTSGRADTQYF. The CDR3 DNA is TGTGCCAGCAGCCAGGTGACTAGCGGGAGAGCAGATACGCAGTATTTT.

The genes are TRBV20-1 and TRBJ2-3; 12 bases agree with TRBD2. Germline V CDR1 and CDR2: DFQATT, SNEGSKA (reference sequence). This CDR3 has 17 amino acids. The V gene end was trimmed by 1 base and the J gene end by 0 bases; junction bases not matched to a gene: 5. The chain's CDR3 is CSARGLAGAPSTDTQYF. CDR3 nucleotides: TGCAGTGCTAGAGGACTAGCGGGGGCCCCCAGCACAGATACGCAGTATTTT.

This clonotype was recorded many times. The chain is built from TRBV12-3 or TRBV12-4 and TRBJ1-3, with 11 nucleotides matching TRBD1. J gave up 2 bases and V 5 bases, and 11 bases lay outside the gene matches. The CDR3 contains 18 residues. Written as DNA, the CDR3 is TGTGCCAGCAGTACCCTCGGACAGGGGGCGCTTCCTGGAAACACCATATATTTT. It codes for CASSTLGQGALPGNTIYF.

The chain joins TRBV5-6 to TRBJ2-7; D is perhaps TRBD1 (6 bases). The CDR3 sequence is 13 residues long. CDR1 SGHDT and CDR2 YYEEEE come from the germline V gene. V was trimmed by 6 bases and J by 1 base, leaving 11 bases between them. CDR3 coding DNA: TGTGCCAGCACAGAGACAGGATCCTACGAGCAGTACTTC. Its protein is CASTETGSYEQYF.

In its sample, this clonotype was seen many times. The chain combines TRBV5-1 with TRBJ1-1, with a tentative D call TRBD1 (5 bases). The germline V gene encodes CDR1 SGHRS and CDR2 YFSETQ. V lost 3 bases to trimming and J lost 1 base, with 13 bases between them. CDR3 length: 15 residues. This chain's CDR3 is CASSWDRSGNTEAFF. The DNA for the CDR3 is TGCGCCAGCAGCTGGGACCGGTCCGGGAACACTGAAGCTTTCTTT.

The chain couples TRBV18 to TRBJ2-7; no reliable D call. Trimming left V 3 bases short and J 3 bases short, with 9 bases between. This CDR3 has 13 residues. Germline values: CDR1 KGHSH, CDR2 LQKENI. CDR3 amino acids: CASSPISDYEQYF. For the CDR3, the DNA is TGTGCCAGCTCACCTATCAGTGACTACGAGCAGTACTTC.

The chain links TRBV27 to TRBJ1-1; 7 nucleotides match TRBD1. V dropped 4 bases and J dropped 5; count of bases not matched to a gene: 4. This CDR3 region has 13 residues. The germline V gene has CDR1 MNHEY and CDR2 SMNVEV (reference sequence). The CDR3 reads CASSWTGVTEAFF. The CDR3 DNA sequence: TGTGCCAGCAGTTGGACAGGAGTGACTGAAGCTTTCTTT.

This clonotype was recorded many times. J is TRBJ1-1 and V is TRBV10-2, with TRBD1 matching over 7 bases. The CDR3 is 14 residues long. V shed 6 bases and J 5 bases; nucleotides not matched to a gene: 9. Germline CDR1 and CDR2: WSHSY and SAAADI. CDR3 sequence: CASRPGQRLTEAFF. In nucleotides, the CDR3 is TGCGCCAGCAGGCCGGGACAGCGTTTAACTGAAGCTTTCTTT.

J is TRBJ2-1 and V is TRBV11-2, with a tentative D call TRBD2 (6 bases). Trimming shortened V by 5 bases and J by 4 bases, and 9 bases separated the two germline ends. The CDR3 is made up of 13 amino acids. The germline V gene encodes CDR1 SGHAT and CDR2 FQNNGV. The CDR3 sequence is CASSNRGYNEQFF. The CDR3 bases are TGTGCCAGCAGCAACCGGGGGTACAATGAGCAGTTCTTC.

This clonotype was seen a few times. This rearrangement joins TRBV20-1 to TRBJ1-2; TRBD1 matches 7 bases. V lost 5 bases and J lost 0; bases outside the gene matches: 6. Germline CDR1 and CDR2: DFQATT and SNEGSKA (reference sequence). The CDR3 sequence is 14 residues long. In DNA form, the CDR3 reads TGCAGTGCTCAACACAGGGGAGCTAACTATGGCTACACCTTC. Translation gives CSAQHRGANYGYTF.

The genes are TRBV15 and TRBJ1-5; no firm D call. V lost 0 bases, J lost 4 bases, and 13 bases lay in between. The CDR3 is 16 residues long. The germline V gene has CDR1 LNHNV and CDR2 YYDKDF (reference sequence). As DNA, the CDR3 is TGTGCCACCAGCAGAGAAAGGCCAATCTTTAATCAGCCCCAGCATTTT. It codes for CATSRERPIFNQPQHF.